This T cell receptor beta chain was captured by sequencing in a study of T-cell reconstitution after alpha-beta-depleted transplantation in children. Overall study results and limits: Counts and diversity of T cells one year after transplant came mostly from newly produced T cells. Recipient T cells and thymic progenitors that survived gave rise to the high TCRbeta diversity observed at day 60 in some patients. Several hundred rapidly expanded clones from non-depleted graft cells reportedly supplied alpha-beta T cells about two months post-transplant.

This clonotype was detected many times. Its cognate antigen is unknown. CDR1 and CDR2 from the germline V gene are KGHSH and LQKENI. V trimming: 2 bases; J trimming: 2 bases; junction bases outside the gene matches: 6. The CDR3 runs 16 residues. Preparation of the TCRbeta library used unique molecular identifiers. A single record per CDR3 protein comes from TCRdb applying MiXCR to the PCR reads. Counted here are around 440,000 distinct CDR3 sequences, 10% occurring once; the ten biggest clones make up just over 2%. The clonotype originates from a child aged 2-15 years with inherited bone marrow failure, due to receive a stem cell transplant. This specimen was PBMCs, taken before TCRalphabeta/CD19-depleted stem cell transplant. The chain recombines TRBV18 with TRBJ2-5, with 9 bases that match TRBD2. The DNA for the CDR3 is TGTGCCAGCTCACCATTAGCGGGAGAGGGGCAAGAGACCCAGTACTTC. This sequence encodes CASSPLAGEGQETQYF.